One and the same sample provided the 21 T cell receptor beta chains below, sequenced in a study of regulatory T cells in long-lasting Graves disease. Arm-PCR of CDR3 regions with iRepertoire HTBI primers generated TCR beta libraries. TCRdb recomputed calls from the multiplex PCR reads with MiXCR, one row per CDR3 protein. The sample has fewer than 500,000 distinct CDR3 sequences, about 16% seen once; the top ten hold more than 10%. Described time point: newly diagnosed GD, antithyroid drugs for less than 3 months. RNA extracted from PBMCs served as the sequencing template. This sample also appeared in a second study, on T cells in Graves' hyperthyroidism and ophthalmopathy.

The sequenced sample was peripheral blood mononuclear cells (PBMCs), obtained at new diagnosis, from a patient treated with antithyroid drugs. These receptor sequences come from a man aged 35 to 55 with Graves disease.

This clonotype was recorded at least ten times. This rearrangement joins TRBV29-1 to TRBJ2-7; the D is unclear. Germline values: CDR1 SQVTM, CDR2 ANQGSEA. The V end lost 4 bases, the J end lost 3 bases, and 7 bases lay between the germline ends. The CDR3 sequence is 11 residues long. CDR3 coding DNA: TGCAGCGTTGGGCGTAGCTACGAGCAGTACTTC. Translating gives CSVGRSYEQYF.

This clonotype was seen repeatedly, ten times or more. This chain connects TRBV5-5 to TRBJ1-1, with a tentative D call TRBD1 (6 bases). The CDR3 consists of 14 residues. Germline assignment: CDR1 SGHKS and CDR2 YYEKEE (reference sequence). Trimming left V 0 bases short and J 7 bases short, with 13 bases between. For the CDR3, the DNA is TGTGCCAGCAGCTTGGTAGGGGGGCAAAATGAAGCTTTCTTT. Protein product: CASSLVGGQNEAFF.

This clonotype was recorded at least ten times. The chain has TRBV6-1 and TRBJ1-1; D gene unclear. The V end was cut by 6 bases, the J end by 5 bases, with 7 bases between. The germline CDR1 and CDR2 sequences are MNHNS and SASEGT. This CDR3 has 11 residues. CDR3 coding DNA: TGTGCCAGCAGGAATCGGACTGAAGCTTTCTTT. Amino acids: CASRNRTEAFF.

The chain combines TRBV4-1 with TRBJ2-5, with D hard to call. The CDR3 is 16 amino acids. Germline V CDR1 and CDR2: MGHRA, YSYEKL. Trimming took 0 bases from V and 3 from J, leaving 14 bases between them. For the CDR3, the DNA is TGCGCCAGCAGCCAAGATGGCGAGACGGGCGAAGAGACCCAGTACTTC. Translated, it gives CASSQDGETGEETQYF.

The sample holds a few counts of this clonotype. V gene TRBV7-2 combines with J gene TRBJ2-5, with 7 nucleotides matching TRBD2. This CDR3 contains 13 residues. CDR1 and CDR2 (germline): SGHTA, FQGNSA. After removal of 3 bases from V and 5 bases from J, the junction contained 3 bases not matched to a gene. This chain's CDR3 is CASSFGGDETQYF. The CDR3 DNA sequence: TGTGCCAGCAGCTTTGGGGGGGATGAGACCCAGTACTTC.

This chain connects TRBV29-1 to TRBJ2-7, with unresolved D. The V end was cut by 1 base, the J end by 5 bases, with 6 bases between. The length of the CDR3 is 11 residues. Germline CDR1 is SQVTM and CDR2 is ANQGSEA. The DNA of the CDR3 is TGCAGCGTTGAAGGGGGAAACGAGCAGTACTTC. The encoded protein is CSVEGGNEQYF.

This clonotype occurred a few times. The chain has TRBV19 and TRBJ2-1, with D maybe TRBD2 (6 bases). V dropped 3 bases and J dropped 9 bases, with 12 bases sitting between them. Germline CDR1 reads LNHDA; CDR2 reads SQIVND (reference sequence). This CDR3 spans 13 amino acids. The CDR3 here is CASSMGLYAEQFF. The CDR3 bases are TGTGCCAGTAGTATGGGACTTTATGCTGAGCAGTTCTTC.

This clonotype was counted only a few times. The chain employs TRBV19 and TRBJ1-2; possibly TRBD1 for D (5 bases). The CDR3 is made up of 15 amino acids. Germline lookup yields CDR1 LNHDA and CDR2 SQIVND (reference sequence). Trimming shortened V by 6 bases and J by 2 bases, and 16 bases separated the two germline ends. CDR3 DNA sequence: TGTGCCAGTAGGGTCGGGACCTCAAAGAACTATGGCTACACCTTC. Translating it yields CASRVGTSKNYGYTF.

This clonotype was seen ten or more times. The chain is built from TRBV28 and TRBJ1-5; possible D gene TRBD1, 5 bases. Looked up from germline, CDR1 is MDHEN and CDR2 is SYDVKM. The V and J ends lost 3 bases and 9 bases respectively, with 15 bases between them. There are 14 residues in the CDR3. The CDR3 DNA is TGTGCCAGCAGTTTGTCAGGGCTCGCTATGCCCCAGCATTTT. Its protein product is CASSLSGLAMPQHF.

In its sample, this clonotype was seen many times. The chain combines TRBV20-1 with TRBJ2-3, with D perhaps matching TRBD2 (5 bases). V was trimmed by 5 bases and J by 3 bases, leaving 9 bases between them. Germline values: CDR1 DFQATT, CDR2 SNEGSKA (reference sequence). This CDR3 is 12 amino acids long. CDR3 amino acids: CSARRRTDTQYF. In nucleotides, the CDR3 is TGCAGTGCTCGACGGAGGACAGATACGCAGTATTTT.

This clonotype was observed many times. This sequence joins TRBV7-9 and TRBJ2-7, with TRBD1 identical over 7 bases. This CDR3 contains 15 residues. Germline trimming cut 5 bases from V and 1 base from J; bases unmatched to any gene: 8. Germline V gives CDR1 SEHNR, CDR2 FQNEAQ (reference sequence). The DNA of the CDR3 is TGTGCCAGCAGCGTAACAGGGGTCCGATCCTACGAGCAGTACTTC. This sequence encodes CASSVTGVRSYEQYF.

V usage is TRBV20-1 and J usage is TRBJ1-2; TRBD1 agrees at 7 bases. Germline loops: CDR1 DFQATT, CDR2 SNEGSKA (reference sequence). V was clipped by 3 bases and J by 7 bases; unmatched bases: 14. This CDR3 has 15 amino acids. In DNA form, the CDR3 reads TGCAGTGCTAGCCAGACAGGGTTGGGACCGGGTGGCTACACCTTC. This translates into CSASQTGLGPGGYTF.

This clonotype was observed a handful of times. This sequence joins TRBV5-4 and TRBJ2-1; 8 bases are shared with TRBD2. V shed 1 base and J 14 bases; nucleotides not matched to a gene: 8. The CDR3 covers 13 residues. Germline loops: CDR1 SGHNT, CDR2 YYREEE (reference sequence). The CDR3 region is CASSLITSGGEFF. CDR3 nucleotides: TGTGCCAGCAGCTTGATTACGTCGGGAGGGGAGTTCTTC. The complete variable domain, with remaining parts taken from reference TRBV5-4 and TRBJ2-1, reads ETGVTQSPTHLIKTRGQQVTLRCSSQSGHNTVSWYQQALGQGPQFIFQYYREEENGRGNFPPRFSGLQFPNYSSELNVNALELDDSALYLCASSLITSGGEFFGPGTRLTVL.

The table lists this clonotype with many counts. The chain couples TRBV27 to TRBJ2-3; 8 positions agree with TRBD1. This CDR3 has 14 amino acids. CDR1 and CDR2 from the germline V gene are MNHEY and SMNVEV (reference sequence). V dropped 8 bases and J dropped 2; count of bases not matched to a gene: 6. The CDR3 DNA reads as TGTGCCAGCGCATGGGACAGGATCACAGATACGCAGTATTTT. It encodes CASAWDRITDTQYF.

This clonotype was recorded a few times. The V gene is TRBV10-3, the J gene TRBJ2-3; no reliable D call. Germline-derived CDR1 and CDR2 are ENHRY and SYGVKD. Trimming took off 4 bases at V and 2 bases at J, with 10 bases between the two ends. The CDR3 loop spans 14 amino acids. The CDR3 DNA follows: TGTGCCATCAGTGGTGGCACCTCCACAGATACGCAGTATTTT. It codes for CAISGGTSTDTQYF.

There are many counts of this clonotype. The CDR3: CASSEGRPGNTIYF. The CDR3 DNA is TGTGCCAGCTCAGAAGGCAGACCTGGAAACACCATATATTTT. This chain connects TRBV6-1 to TRBJ1-3; D gene ambiguous. Trimming took 8 bases from V and 2 from J, leaving 13 bases between them. In germline, CDR1 is MNHNS, CDR2 SASEGT. The CDR3 is made up of 14 amino acids.

This clonotype was seen at least ten times. V gene TRBV18 combines with J gene TRBJ2-1; 8 nucleotides agree with TRBD2. This CDR3 region has 17 residues. V trimming: 0 bases; J trimming: 1 base; junction bases outside the gene matches: 5. Germline-derived CDR1 and CDR2 are KGHSH and LQKENI. The CDR3 region is CASSPPMAGGSYNEQFF. CDR3 bases: TGTGCCAGCTCACCACCGATGGCGGGAGGTTCCTACAATGAGCAGTTCTTC.

A few counts support this clonotype. In DNA form, the CDR3 reads TGTGCCAGCAGCCCGGACAGGGGAGTTTACGAGCAGTACTTC. This translates into CASSPDRGVYEQYF. The genes are TRBV5-4 and TRBJ2-7; 9 nucleotides line up with TRBD1. Germline assignment: CDR1 SGHNT and CDR2 YYREEE (reference sequence). J was trimmed by 4 bases and V by 4 bases; bases with no gene match: 6. This CDR3 has 14 residues.

This clonotype has just a few counts. The genes are TRBV25-1 and TRBJ1-1, with D unresolved. Looked up from germline, CDR1 is MGHDK and CDR2 is SYGVNS. The CDR3 is 13 amino acids. Trimming took off 7 bases at V and 3 bases at J, with 12 bases between the two ends. In DNA, the CDR3 is TGTGCCAGCATCGGGGTTGGAGACACTGAAGCTTTCTTT. Protein sequence: CASIGVGDTEAFF.

This clonotype came up many times. The rearrangement uses TRBV3-1 and TRBJ1-1, with D uncertain. The CDR3 runs to 13 residues. The germline gives CDR1 LGHDT, CDR2 YNNKEL (reference sequence). Trimming left V 6 bases short and J 6 bases short, with 14 bases between. For the CDR3, the DNA is TGTGCCAGCAGGCCATTCGGGAGGGCTGAAGCTTTCTTT. Translated, it gives CASRPFGRAEAFF.

Ten or more counts support this clonotype. The rearrangement links TRBV11-2 to TRBJ2-5; D ambiguous. Germline V gene data show CDR1 as SGHAT and CDR2 as FQNNGV. Trimming took off 1 base at V and 1 base at J, with 13 bases between the two ends. The CDR3 length is 16 residues. The DNA of the CDR3 is TGTGCCAGCAGCTTAGGTCGCCAGGCCCTCCAAGAGACCCAGTACTTC. As protein: CASSLGRQALQETQYF.